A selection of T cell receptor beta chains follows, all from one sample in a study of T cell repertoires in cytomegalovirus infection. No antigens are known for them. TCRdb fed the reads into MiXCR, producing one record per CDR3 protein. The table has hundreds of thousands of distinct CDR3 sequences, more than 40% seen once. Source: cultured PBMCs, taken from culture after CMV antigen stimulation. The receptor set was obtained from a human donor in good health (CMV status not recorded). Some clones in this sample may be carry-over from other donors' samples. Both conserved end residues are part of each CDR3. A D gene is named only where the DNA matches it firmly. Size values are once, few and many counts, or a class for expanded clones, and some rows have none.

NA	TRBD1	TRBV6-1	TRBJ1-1	TGTGCCAGCAGTTACCCCGGGACAGTTAGAGCTTTCTTT	CASSYPGTVRAFF
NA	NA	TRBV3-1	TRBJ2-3	TGTGCCAGCAGCCAAGGCGGGTTAAGCACAGATACGCAGTATTTT	CASSQGGLSTDTQYF
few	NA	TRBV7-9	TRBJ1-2	TGTGCCAGCAGCTTAAGTTTTTCAGGCAACCTCTATGGCTACACCTTC	CASSLSFSGNLYGYTF
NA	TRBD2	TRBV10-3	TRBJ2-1	TGTGCCATCAGCACGCTAGCGGGGGGCCAGAGCTCCTACAATGAGCAGTTCTTC	CAISTLAGGQSSYNEQFF
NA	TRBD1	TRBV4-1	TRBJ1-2	TGCGCCAGCAGCCTCCGACAGGGGAACTATGGCTACACCTTC	CASSLRQGNYGYTF
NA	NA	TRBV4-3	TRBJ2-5	TGCGCCAGCAGCCAGGACTATTACAGCCAAGAGACCCAGTACTTC	CASSQDYYSQETQYF
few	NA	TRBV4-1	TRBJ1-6	TGCGCCAGCAGCCAAGACACTCTTGTGCCACCCCTCCACTTT	CASSQDTLVPPLHF
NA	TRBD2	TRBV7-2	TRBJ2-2	TGTGCCAGCAGTCTTAACCTAGCGGGGGCTGCCGGGGAGCTGTTTTTT	CASSLNLAGAAGELFF
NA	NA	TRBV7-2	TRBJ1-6	TGTGCCAGCAGCTTAGTGGGCAGGACTCTGGGTTTATCACCCCTCCACTTT	CASSLVGRTLGLSPLHF
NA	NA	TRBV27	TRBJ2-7	TGTGCCAGCAGTTTGAGACGGGGTTTGAGGGAGCAGTACTTC	CASSLRRGLREQYF
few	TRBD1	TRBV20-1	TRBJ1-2	TGCAGTGCTAGACCTCGGACAGGCGACAACTATGGCTACACCTTC	CSARPRTGDNYGYTF
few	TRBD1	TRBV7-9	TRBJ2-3	TGTGCCAGCACAAACAGGGGTCGAGTTAACACAGATACGCAGTATTTT	CASTNRGRVNTDTQYF
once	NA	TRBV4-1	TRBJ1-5	TGCGCCAGCAGCCCCTATGGGGACTCCAATCAGCCCCAGCATTTT	CASSPYGDSNQPQHF
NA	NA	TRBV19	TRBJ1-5	TGTGCCAGTAGTATAGATCCGCCGGGACATCAGCCCCAGCATTTT	CASSIDPPGHQPQHF
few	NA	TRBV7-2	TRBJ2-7	TGTGCCAGCACTTCAGGGTGGTCCTACGAGCAGTACTTC	CASTSGWSYEQYF
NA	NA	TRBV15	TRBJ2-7	TGTGCCACCAGCAGAGATAAGGGCGAGCAGTACTTC	CATSRDKGEQYF
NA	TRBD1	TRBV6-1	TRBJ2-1	TGTGCCAGCAGTGGGGACAGGGGCTTCTACGGGGAGCAGTTCTTC	CASSGDRGFYGEQFF
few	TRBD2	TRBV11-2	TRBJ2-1	TGTGCCAGCAGCTTCACTAGCGGGGGGCGGGTAAATGAGCAGTTCTTC	CASSFTSGGRVNEQFF
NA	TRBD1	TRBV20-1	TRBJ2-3	TGCAGTGCCACAACAGGGGTTCTTTCAGATACGCAGTATTTT	CSATTGVLSDTQYF
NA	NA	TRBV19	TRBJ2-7	TGTGCCAGTAGCTCCATGATCCGGGGCCCCTACGAGCAGTACTTC	CASSSMIRGPYEQYF
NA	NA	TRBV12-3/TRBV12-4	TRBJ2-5	TGTGCCAGCAGCCGGGCAGGGCCAGAGACCCAGTACTTC	CASSRAGPETQYF
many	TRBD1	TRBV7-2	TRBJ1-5	TGTGCCAGCAGCCATGGACAGGGGGGGCAGCCCCAGCATTTT	CASSHGQGGQPQHF
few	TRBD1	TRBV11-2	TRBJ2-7	TGTGCCAGCAGCACTTGGGACAGGGGTAACGAGCAGTACTTC	CASSTWDRGNEQYF
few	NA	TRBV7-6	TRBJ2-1	TGTGCCAGCAGCCCACGGCTTCTTAGCAATGAGCAGTTCTTC	CASSPRLLSNEQFF